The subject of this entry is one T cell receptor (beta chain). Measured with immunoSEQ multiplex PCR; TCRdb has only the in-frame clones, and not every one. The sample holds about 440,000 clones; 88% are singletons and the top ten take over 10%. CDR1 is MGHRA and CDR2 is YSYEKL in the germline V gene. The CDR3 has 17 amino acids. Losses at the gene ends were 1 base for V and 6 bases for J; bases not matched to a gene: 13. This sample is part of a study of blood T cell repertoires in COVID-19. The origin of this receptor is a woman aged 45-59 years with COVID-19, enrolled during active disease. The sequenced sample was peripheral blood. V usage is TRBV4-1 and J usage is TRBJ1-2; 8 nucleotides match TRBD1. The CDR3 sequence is CASSQVGTGPPSDGYTF. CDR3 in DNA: TGCGCCAGCAGCCAAGTCGGGACAGGACCACCTTCCGATGGCTACACCTTC.